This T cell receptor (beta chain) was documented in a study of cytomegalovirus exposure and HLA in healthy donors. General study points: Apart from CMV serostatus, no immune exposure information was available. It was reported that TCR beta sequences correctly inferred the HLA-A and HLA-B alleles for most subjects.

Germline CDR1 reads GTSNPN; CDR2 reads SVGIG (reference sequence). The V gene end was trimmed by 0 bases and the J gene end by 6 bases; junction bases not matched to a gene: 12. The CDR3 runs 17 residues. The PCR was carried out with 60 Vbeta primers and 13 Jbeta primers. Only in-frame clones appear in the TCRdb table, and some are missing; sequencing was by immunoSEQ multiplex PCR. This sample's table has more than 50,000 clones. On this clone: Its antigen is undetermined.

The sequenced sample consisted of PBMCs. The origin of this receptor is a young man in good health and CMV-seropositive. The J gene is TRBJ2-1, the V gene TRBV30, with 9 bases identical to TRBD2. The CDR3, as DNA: TGTGCCTGGAGTGTACTGGCCGCGGGAGGGTGGATCAATGAGCAGTTCTTC. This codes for CAWSVLAAGGWINEQFF. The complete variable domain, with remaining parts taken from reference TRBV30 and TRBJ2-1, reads SQTIHQWPATLVQPVGSPLSLECTVEGTSNPNLYWYRQAAGRGLQLLFYSVGIGQISSEVPQNLSASRPQDRQFILSSKKLLLSDSGFYLCAWSVLAAGGWINEQFFGPGTRLTVL.